The rows below give T cell receptor beta chains drawn from one sample of a study of T cell changes during pregnancy in multiple sclerosis. Profiled with immunoSEQ multiplex PCR; TCRdb holds only in-frame clones, not every one. The data show under 55,000 clones, nearly 95% seen once. Sequencing was performed on CD4+ T cells from peripheral blood mononuclear cells, taken after pregnancy. The receptors were sampled from a female donor in good health, enrolled as a control in a pregnancy study. Each CDR3 is given with its conserved first and last residue. Fields, in order: clone size, D gene, V gene, J gene, CDR3 protein, CDR3 DNA. A D gene is named only where the DNA matches it firmly. Size is stated for part of the rows, as once, few or many counts, or as a class when the clone is expanded.

size: -
D: TRBD1
V: TRBV27
J: TRBJ2-3
CDR3: CASKPGQTSTDTQYF
DNA: TGTGCCAGCAAACCGGGACAGACTAGCACAGATACGCAGTATTTT

size: -
D: -
V: TRBV5-4
J: TRBJ1-2
CDR3: CASSSGEYGYTF
DNA: TGTGCCAGCAGCTCGGGGGAGTATGGCTACACCTTC

size: few
D: -
V: TRBV21-1
J: TRBJ2-2
CDR3: CASSKGVRGTQNTGELFF
DNA: TGTGCCAGCAGCAAAGGAGTTAGGGGCACGCAGAACACCGGGGAGCTGTTTTTT

size: -
D: -
V: TRBV7-6
J: TRBJ1-5
CDR3: CASSVEGNQPQHF
DNA: TGTGCCAGCAGCGTCGAGGGTAATCAGCCCCAGCATTTT

size: -
D: TRBD2
V: TRBV5-1
J: TRBJ2-7
CDR3: CASSKLAGNSYEQYF
DNA: TGCGCCAGCAGCAAACTAGCGGGAAATTCCTACGAGCAGTACTTC

size: -
D: TRBD2
V: TRBV30
J: TRBJ2-3
CDR3: CAWSAGGPRGTQYF
DNA: TGTGCCTGGAGCGCGGGGGGGCCGCGGGGTACGCAGTATTTT

size: -
D: -
V: TRBV5-1
J: TRBJ2-1
CDR3: CASSARTVLYNEQFF
DNA: TGCGCCAGCAGCGCCCGGACAGTCCTTTACAATGAGCAGTTCTTC

size: -
D: TRBD2
V: TRBV28
J: TRBJ2-2
CDR3: CASTSKWVTSGRSGTGELFF
DNA: TGTGCCAGCACCTCTAAGTGGGTGACTAGCGGGAGGTCGGGCACCGGGGAGCTGTTTTTT

size: -
D: -
V: TRBV29-1
J: TRBJ2-1
CDR3: CSSPWDNSYNEQFF
DNA: TGCAGTTCCCCCTGGGACAACTCCTACAATGAGCAGTTCTTC

size: -
D: TRBD1
V: TRBV30
J: TRBJ1-5
CDR3: CAWSWTGGNQPQHF
DNA: TGTGCCTGGTCTTGGACAGGGGGCAATCAGCCCCAGCATTTT

size: -
D: TRBD1
V: TRBV18
J: TRBJ1-1
CDR3: CASSPNRGLDTEAFF
DNA: TGTGCCAGCTCTCCGAACAGGGGGCTGGACACTGAAGCTTTCTTT

size: -
D: -
V: TRBV27
J: TRBJ1-6
CDR3: CASSLSTTGFGPLHF
DNA: TGTGCCAGCAGTTTATCTACAACCGGGTTTGGGCCCCTCCACTTT

size: few
D: TRBD1
V: TRBV30
J: TRBJ1-1
CDR3: CAWIQGRNTEAFF
DNA: TGTGCCTGGATACAGGGGAGGAACACTGAAGCTTTCTTT

size: -
D: TRBD2
V: TRBV5-4
J: TRBJ2-5
CDR3: CASSSDARGMGETQYF
DNA: TGTGCCAGCAGCTCCGACGCGCGGGGGATGGGGGAGACCCAGTACTTC

size: -
D: -
V: TRBV6-1
J: TRBJ2-1
CDR3: CASTLTGRSYNEQFF
DNA: TGTGCCAGCACCTTGACAGGGAGGTCCTACAATGAGCAGTTCTTC

size: -
D: TRBD2
V: TRBV7-9
J: TRBJ2-2
CDR3: CASSPRLAESGELFF
DNA: TGTGCCAGCAGCCCGCGACTAGCGGAGAGCGGGGAGCTGTTTTTT

size: once
D: -
V: TRBV30
J: TRBJ1-1
CDR3: CSLQGGNTEAFF
DNA: TGTAGCCTTCAGGGCGGGAACACTGAAGCTTTCTTT

size: once
D: -
V: TRBV28
J: TRBJ1-2
CDR3: CASSFPTGGRSYYTF
DNA: TGTGCCAGCAGTTTTCCAACAGGTGGTAGGAGCTACTACACCTTC

size: -
D: -
V: TRBV5-1
J: TRBJ1-1
CDR3: CASSFEGNTEAFF
DNA: TGCGCCAGCAGCTTCGAGGGGAACACTGAAGCTTTCTTT

size: -
D: -
V: TRBV28
J: TRBJ1-4
CDR3: CASRSGTPNEKLFF
DNA: TGTGCCAGCAGGTCCGGGACTCCTAATGAAAAACTGTTTTTT

size: -
D: -
V: TRBV6-1
J: TRBJ2-3
CDR3: CASSEKTPGTQYF
DNA: TGTGCCAGCAGTGAGAAAACGCCCGGTACGCAGTATTTT

size: -
D: TRBD1
V: TRBV2
J: TRBJ1-2
CDR3: CASSGTGGGYTF
DNA: TGTGCCAGCAGTGGAACAGGGGGCGGCTACACCTTC

size: -
D: TRBD1
V: TRBV30
J: TRBJ1-2
CDR3: CACRTGWDPSGYTF
DNA: TGTGCCTGTAGGACAGGGTGGGATCCAAGTGGCTACACCTTC

size: -
D: -
V: TRBV1
J: TRBJ1-5
CDR3: CTSSQVGDQPQHF
DNA: TGCACCAGCAGCCAAGTAGGGGATCAGCCCCAGCATTTT

size: -
D: -
V: TRBV19
J: TRBJ2-7
CDR3: CASSRQGIWVYEQYF
DNA: TGTGCCAGTAGCAGGCAGGGGATATGGGTCTACGAGCAGTACTTC

size: -
D: TRBD2
V: TRBV7-9
J: TRBJ2-1
CDR3: CASSQRLAGDNEQFF
DNA: TGTGCCAGCAGCCAAAGACTAGCGGGTGACAATGAGCAGTTCTTC

size: -
D: -
V: TRBV30
J: TRBJ2-5
CDR3: CAWSSGLAKETQYF
DNA: TGTGCCTGGAGTTCGGGGCTAGCGAAAGAGACCCAGTACTTC

size: -
D: TRBD2
V: TRBV18
J: TRBJ2-7
CDR3: CASSPSGGRDEQYF
DNA: TGTGCCAGCTCACCAAGCGGGGGAAGAGACGAGCAGTACTTC

size: -
D: -
V: TRBV19
J: TRBJ1-1
CDR3: CASSIGFRKLTPASNTEAFF
DNA: TGTGCCAGTAGTATAGGCTTCAGGAAATTAACTCCGGCTTCGAACACTGAAGCTTTCTTT

size: once
D: -
V: TRBV9
J: TRBJ2-1
CDR3: CASNMGGLAQDKQFF
DNA: TGTGCCAGCAACATGGGTGGCCTGGCTCAAGACAAGCAGTTCTTC

size: -
D: -
V: TRBV30
J: TRBJ1-2
CDR3: CAWSRGADQCYTF
DNA: TGTGCCTGGAGTAGAGGAGCTGATCAATGCTACACCTTC

size: -
D: -
V: TRBV19
J: TRBJ2-2
CDR3: CASSIPRGIYTGELFF
DNA: TGTGCCAGTAGTATCCCTCGGGGGATTTACACCGGGGAGCTGTTTTTT

size: -
D: -
V: TRBV7-3
J: TRBJ2-3
CDR3: CASSPLRAADTQYF
DNA: TGTGCCAGCAGCCCCCTGCGAGCGGCAGATACGCAGTATTTT

size: -
D: -
V: TRBV10-3
J: TRBJ2-5
CDR3: CAISAQAAQETQYF
DNA: TGTGCCATCAGTGCCCAAGCGGCCCAAGAGACCCAGTACTTC

size: -
D: TRBD1
V: TRBV19
J: TRBJ2-5
CDR3: CASSNGQAQETQYF
DNA: TGTGCCAGTAGTAACGGACAGGCTCAAGAGACCCAGTACTTC

size: -
D: -
V: TRBV25-1
J: TRBJ1-6
CDR3: CASSESMGGRGSPLHF
DNA: TGTGCCAGCAGTGAATCGATGGGTGGGAGGGGATCACCCCTCCACTTT

size: -
D: TRBD1
V: TRBV19
J: TRBJ1-2
CDR3: CASTPDRYGYTF
DNA: TGTGCCAGTACCCCGGACAGGTATGGCTACACCTTC

size: -
D: TRBD1
V: TRBV6-5
J: TRBJ1-1
CDR3: CASSRDRQGEAFF
DNA: TGTGCCAGCAGCCGCGACCGACAGGGCGAAGCTTTCTTT

size: -
D: -
V: TRBV7-2
J: TRBJ1-2
CDR3: CASSFDRLYGYTF
DNA: TGTGCCAGCAGCTTCGACAGGCTCTATGGCTACACCTTC